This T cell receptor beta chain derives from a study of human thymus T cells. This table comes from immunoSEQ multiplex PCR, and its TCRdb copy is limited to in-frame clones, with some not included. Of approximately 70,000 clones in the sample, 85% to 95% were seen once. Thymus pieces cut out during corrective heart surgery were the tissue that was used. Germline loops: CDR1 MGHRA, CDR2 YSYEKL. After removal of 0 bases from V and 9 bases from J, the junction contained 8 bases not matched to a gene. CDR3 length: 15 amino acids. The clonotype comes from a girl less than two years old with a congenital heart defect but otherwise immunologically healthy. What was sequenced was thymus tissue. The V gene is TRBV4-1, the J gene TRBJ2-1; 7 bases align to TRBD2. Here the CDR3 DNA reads TGCGCCAGCAGCCAAGACATGGGCGGGAGAGGTGAGCAGTTCTTC. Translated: CASSQDMGGRGEQFF.